The following is a T cell receptor beta chain sequence with its context. Its antigen is not known. The data were taken from a study of shared clonotypes between healthy human individuals. Regarding the study as a whole: The four-donor shared clonotypes exceeded non-shared clonotypes in generation probability, with non-shared ones scoring lower. Estimated richness values were generally larger in naive subsets than in memory subsets.

Sequencing used immunoSEQ multiplex PCR; TCRdb keeps in-frame clones, though not all of them. The sample holds approximately 940,000 clones, around three quarters seen once. Trimming cost V 5 bases and J 1 base, with 14 bases left between them. CDR1 and CDR2 (germline): SEHNR, FQNEAQ (reference sequence). This CDR3 region has 15 residues. The sample taken for sequencing was memory CD4+ T cells sorted from blood. Subset noted: CD45RA-negative fraction. The TCR comes from a young man in good health. This chain uses TRBV7-9 with TRBJ1-1, with D tentatively TRBD1 (5 bases). The CDR3 spells CASSAPGDGNTEAFF. Written as DNA, the CDR3 is TGTGCCAGCAGCGCTCCGGGGGACGGGAACACTGAAGCTTTCTTT.